The rows below give T cell receptor beta chains drawn from one sample of a study of identical twins. TCRdb analysed the 5' RACE reads with MiXCR anew, one entry per CDR3 protein. The sample lists fewer than 350,000 distinct CDR3 sequences, approximately 8% occurring once. These data are also associated with another study on yellow fever vaccine responses in identical twins.

Material: memory (CD45RO+) T cells sorted from blood. The receptors stem from a woman aged 18-35 years in good health. The CDR3 runs from the conserved cysteine through the conserved F or W. D genes are given only for firm matches. A row's size may be missing; if present it is once, few, many or a size class.

CASSPGTSLLYEQYF	TGTGCCAGCAGCCCGGGGACATCTCTTCTTTACGAGCAGTACTTC	TRBV7-2	TRBJ2-7	few	NA
CASSLLQRGYNEQFF	TGTGCCAGCAGCCTCCTCCAGCGGGGGTACAATGAGCAGTTCTTC	TRBV7-6	TRBJ2-1	NA	TRBD2
CASSEAVGGLAGRIQYF	TGTGCCAGCAGTGAAGCGGTCGGGGGGCTAGCGGGCAGAATACAGTACTTC	TRBV2	TRBJ2-5	few	TRBD2
CASSQGQGDTDTQYF	TGTGCCAGCAGTCAGGGACAGGGCGACACAGATACGCAGTATTTT	TRBV7-9	TRBJ2-3	many	TRBD1
CASSTGTSGRYIGEQFF	TGCGCCAGCAGCACCGGGACTAGCGGGAGGTATATCGGTGAGCAGTTCTTC	TRBV5-1	TRBJ2-1	NA	TRBD2
CASSPGTGGGYTF	TGCGCCAGCAGCCCAGGGACAGGGGGTGGCTACACCTTC	TRBV4-1	TRBJ1-2	many	TRBD1
CASSTGSHTQYF	TGTGCCAGCAGCACGGGGTCTCATACGCAGTATTTT	TRBV7-9	TRBJ2-3	few	NA
CASSLQEREFYNEQFF	TGTGCCAGCAGCCTCCAGGAGCGGGAGTTCTACAATGAGCAGTTCTTC	TRBV28	TRBJ2-1	many	TRBD2
CASSYSHSGGTYEQYF	TGTGCCAGCAGTTACTCACATAGCGGGGGAACCTACGAGCAGTACTTC	TRBV6-5	TRBJ2-7	NA	TRBD2
CSARDPLVDEQFF	TGCAGTGCTAGAGATCCTCTGGTGGATGAGCAGTTCTTC	TRBV20-1	TRBJ2-1	many	NA
CASSFRAEGRYGYTF	TGTGCCAGCAGTTTCCGGGCGGAGGGACGCTATGGCTACACCTTC	TRBV12-3/TRBV12-4	TRBJ1-2	few	NA
CASTPLQGLLSGNTIYF	TGTGCCAGCACCCCATTACAGGGGCTCCTCTCTGGAAACACCATATATTTT	TRBV28	TRBJ1-3	few	TRBD1
CASSPGPTGEAFF	TGTGCCAGCAGCCCCGGACCGACGGGTGAAGCTTTCTTT	TRBV5-6	TRBJ1-1	few	NA
CASSQAQAPTYEQYF	TGCGCCAGCAGCCAAGCGCAGGCGCCAACCTACGAGCAGTACTTC	TRBV4-1	TRBJ2-7	NA	NA
CASRTGLAGKTGELFF	TGTGCCAGCAGAACGGGACTAGCGGGAAAAACCGGGGAGCTGTTTTTT	TRBV5-5	TRBJ2-2	NA	TRBD2
CATGVPGRKQYF	TGTGCCACGGGGGTCCCGGGACGGAAACAGTACTTC	TRBV24-1	TRBJ2-7	few	NA
CATGGRGSSSYNEQFF	TGTGCCACCGGTGGGCGGGGGTCTAGCTCCTACAATGAGCAGTTCTTC	TRBV7-8	TRBJ2-1	few	TRBD2
CASSDTAGGADTQYF	TGTGCCAGCAGTGACACGGCCGGCGGGGCAGATACGCAGTATTTT	TRBV6-4	TRBJ2-3	many	NA
CASSHDSASGNTIYF	TGTGCCAGCTCACACGACAGCGCATCTGGAAACACCATATATTTT	TRBV18	TRBJ1-3	few	NA
CASSLGPEIAQYF	TGTGCCAGCAGCTTAGGACCAGAGATCGCGCAGTATTTT	TRBV11-2	TRBJ2-3	many	NA
CSATRARERYNEQFF	TGCAGTGCTACCCGAGCGCGGGAGAGATACAATGAGCAGTTCTTC	TRBV20-1	TRBJ2-1	NA	TRBD2
CASSEPGGNTDTQYF	TGCGCCAGCAGTGAGCCGGGGGGCAACACAGATACGCAGTATTTT	TRBV10-1	TRBJ2-3	few	NA
CASSQEGRGLAKNIQYF	TGTGCCAGCAGCCAAGAGGGCCGGGGCTTAGCCAAAAACATTCAGTACTTC	TRBV4-2	TRBJ2-4	many	NA
CASSPPVGQDKNIQYF	TGTGCCAGCTCACCACCGGTCGGGCAAGACAAAAACATTCAGTACTTC	TRBV18	TRBJ2-4	few	NA
CASSLDRTGPDTQYF	TGCGCCAGCAGCTTGGATCGGACAGGACCAGATACGCAGTATTTT	TRBV5-1	TRBJ2-3	few	TRBD1
CATSGPFGEQFF	TGTGCCACCTCTGGGCCTTTCGGGGAGCAGTTCTTC	TRBV12-3/TRBV12-4	TRBJ2-1	few	NA
CASSPGAGENGYTF	TGTGCCAGCTCACCAGGGGCAGGGGAGAATGGCTACACCTTC	TRBV18	TRBJ1-2	few	NA
CATSDPGQGRFNEQFF	TGTGCCACCAGTGATCCGGGACAGGGTCGGTTCAATGAGCAGTTCTTC	TRBV24-1	TRBJ2-1	NA	TRBD1
CSARVAANINYGYTF	TGCAGTGCTAGAGTGGCAGCCAACATTAACTATGGCTACACCTTC	TRBV20-1	TRBJ1-2	many	NA
CSVGEQSEVPPFF	TGCAGCGTTGGGGAACAGAGCGAGGTTCCTCCGTTTTTT	TRBV29-1	TRBJ1-4	many	NA
CASSEMVTGPGELFF	TGTGCCAGCAGTGAAATGGTCACGGGACCCGGGGAGCTGTTTTTT	TRBV6-1	TRBJ2-2	NA	NA
CASSFFSASSYNEQFF	TGTGCCAGCAGTTTCTTCTCAGCGAGCTCCTACAATGAGCAGTTCTTC	TRBV12-3/TRBV12-4	TRBJ2-1	NA	NA
CASIWWGITYNEQFF	TGTGCCAGCATCTGGTGGGGGATAACCTACAATGAGCAGTTCTTC	TRBV2	TRBJ2-1	many	NA
CATSRSRAEGTQYF	TGTGCCACCAGCAGAAGCCGGGCCGAGGGGACCCAGTACTTC	TRBV15	TRBJ2-5	few	NA
CASTSAGTGSNQPQHF	TGTGCCAGCACCTCCGCCGGGACAGGAAGCAATCAGCCCCAGCATTTT	TRBV28	TRBJ1-5	NA	TRBD1
CATSDDATQYF	TGTGCCACCAGTGATGATGCTACGCAGTATTTT	TRBV24-1	TRBJ2-3	NA	NA
CATSAHRSDHVTGELFF	TGTGCCACCAGTGCCCACAGGTCCGACCATGTCACCGGGGAGCTGTTTTTT	TRBV24-1	TRBJ2-2	NA	NA
CASSLELVNQPQHF	TGCGCCAGCAGCCTAGAGCTGGTAAACCAGCCCCAGCATTTT	TRBV4-1	TRBJ1-5	many	NA
CSARSLGVNYNSPLHF	TGCAGTGCTCGCTCCTTGGGTGTGAACTATAATTCACCCCTCCACTTT	TRBV20-1	TRBJ1-6	NA	NA
CASSSNYAGTLNTEAFF	TGTGCCAGCAGCTCTAATTATGCAGGCACCCTAAACACTGAAGCTTTCTTT	TRBV9	TRBJ1-1	NA	NA
CATSEASGGEETQYF	TGTGCCACCAGTGAGGCTAGCGGGGGAGAAGAGACCCAGTACTTC	TRBV24-1	TRBJ2-5	many	TRBD2